This entry lists 27 T cell receptor beta chains sequenced from one sample in a study of OX40 agonist ivuxolimab in advanced cancers. Generated by immunoSEQ multiplex PCR, the TCRdb table keeps only in-frame clones and is missing some. The sample contains approximately 84,000 clones, 85% to 90% of which appear only once. Specimen: CD4+ or CD8+ T cells sorted from blood, collected in a trial of the OX40 agonist ivuxolimab. Source of these receptors: an adult with an advanced solid tumor such as melanoma, head and neck, liver or kidney cancer.

This clone has only a few counts. The gene calls are TRBV4-1 and TRBJ2-6; D possibly uses TRBD1 or TRBD2 (5 bases each). CDR1 and CDR2 from the germline V gene are MGHRA and YSYEKL. The CDR3 is 17 residues long. V was pared by 5 bases and J by 0 bases, with 14 bases between. CDR3: CASSGDGYFSGANVLTF. For the CDR3, the DNA is TGCGCCAGCAGCGGGGACGGATACTTCTCTGGGGCCAACGTCCTGACTTTC.

The CDR3 sequence is CAISRLAGVEEQYF. In DNA form, the CDR3 reads TGTGCCATCAGTAGGCTAGCGGGAGTAGAAGAGCAGTACTTC. This chain joins TRBV10-3 and TRBJ2-7; TRBD2 agrees at 10 bases. CDR1 ENHRY and CDR2 SYGVKD come from the germline V gene. The junction had 8 bases not matched to a gene; V was cut back by 5 bases and J by 7 bases. The CDR3 has 14 residues.

This chain joins TRBV9 and TRBJ2-1; perhaps TRBD2 as D (6 bases). The CDR3 sequence is 14 residues long. The germline V and J ends were trimmed by 0 bases and 7 bases, with 11 bases remaining between them. In germline, CDR1 is SGDLS, CDR2 YYNGEE. The DNA for the CDR3 is TGTGCCAGCAGCGTAGTCTCAGGGAGGAATGAGCAGTTCTTC. The encoded protein is CASSVVSGRNEQFF.

This rearrangement joins TRBV19 to TRBJ1-5, with 9 bases aligning to TRBD1. Germline trimming cut 6 bases from V and 2 bases from J; bases unmatched to any gene: 5. The germline V gene encodes CDR1 LNHDA and CDR2 SQIVND (reference sequence). This CDR3 is built from 15 residues. CDR3 DNA: TGTGCCAGTAGACAGGGACAGGGAGGCAATCAGCCCCAGCATTTT. This sequence encodes CASRQGQGGNQPQHF.

As to this clone: One junction end does not reproduce the germline sequence, and a read error may be involved. The genes are TRBV6-1 and TRBJ1-2; 7 nucleotides match TRBD1. This CDR3 has 16 amino acids. Per the germline V gene, CDR1 is MNHNS and CDR2 is SASEGT. The CDR3 reads CASREAGDSSNYGYTF. In nucleotides, the CDR3 is TGTGCCAGCAGGGAAGCCGGGGACAGCTCTAACTATGGCTACACCTTC.

The chain joins TRBV5-1 to TRBJ2-5; D is unresolved. CDR3 size: 14 residues. Germline values: CDR1 SGHRS, CDR2 YFSETQ. With 4 bases removed from V and 0 bases from J, the gap between germline ends came to 10 bases. The CDR3 DNA is TGCGCCAGCAGCCCCGAAGCCTACCAAGAGACCCAGTACTTC. Its protein product is CASSPEAYQETQYF.

The chain is built from TRBV4-1 and TRBJ2-7, with a possible D match to TRBD1 (5 bases). The CDR3 totals 15 residues. The ends were cut back, 1 base at V and 1 base at J, with 11 bases in the middle. Germline V CDR1 and CDR2: MGHRA, YSYEKL. CDR3 sequence (DNA): TGCGCCAGCAGCCAAGGGGGCTACCTTTCCTACGAGCAGTACTTC. Translating it yields CASSQGGYLSYEQYF.

This clone appeared a few times. The chain links TRBV5-1 to TRBJ2-1; D remains unclear. CDR3 length: 13 amino acids. Germline loops: CDR1 SGHRS, CDR2 YFSETQ. The ends were cut back, 4 bases at V and 8 bases at J, with 13 bases in the middle. CDR3 protein: CASSVTFGDEQFF. The CDR3 region has the DNA TGCGCCAGCAGCGTTACGTTCGGCGATGAGCAGTTCTTC.

The rearrangement links TRBV5-1 to TRBJ2-7; TRBD1 matches at 10 bases. Trimming removed 3 bases from V and 3 bases from J; junction bases left unmatched: 3. The CDR3 runs 14 residues. Germline values: CDR1 SGHRS, CDR2 YFSETQ. The CDR3 loop reads CASSWGQGNYEQYF. The DNA for the CDR3 is TGCGCCAGCAGCTGGGGACAGGGGAACTACGAGCAGTACTTC.

Regarding this clone: The identical CDR3 is also encoded by other nucleotide sequences in the sample. The V call is TRBV18, the J call TRBJ2-7; 11 nucleotides line up with TRBD1. Germline lookup yields CDR1 KGHSH and CDR2 LQKENI. Germline trimming cut 3 bases from V and 6 bases from J; bases unmatched to any gene: 1. This CDR3 comprises 13 residues. In DNA, the CDR3 is TGTGCCAGCTCACCTGGGACAGGGGGCGAGCAGTACTTC. Translated: CASSPGTGGEQYF.

The V gene is TRBV5-1, the J gene TRBJ2-2; TRBD1 aligns across 8 bases. Germline-derived CDR1 and CDR2 are SGHRS and YFSETQ. CDR3 length: 16 amino acids. Trimming took 0 bases from V and 1 from J; bases not matched to a gene: 2. The CDR3 DNA is TGCGCCAGCAGCTTGGCCGGGACAGGGAACACCGGGGAGCTGTTTTTT. It is translated as CASSLAGTGNTGELFF.

The rearrangement uses TRBV6-5 and TRBJ1-5; unclear D gene. V lost 5 bases, J lost 2 bases, and 10 bases lay in between. The CDR3 totals 14 residues. CDR1 MNHEY and CDR2 SVGAGI come from the germline V gene. The CDR3 sequence is CASSRVIGNQPQHF. The CDR3, as DNA: TGTGCCAGCAGTAGGGTGATTGGCAATCAGCCCCAGCATTTT.

This chain links TRBV28 with TRBJ2-7; D is possibly TRBD1 (5 bases). This CDR3 is built from 14 residues. Trimming cost V 2 bases and J 6 bases, with 14 bases left between them. CDR1 and CDR2 from the germline V gene are MDHEN and SYDVKM. The CDR3 region is CASSLEGSGREQYF. For the CDR3, the DNA is TGTGCCAGCAGTTTAGAAGGGTCAGGGCGCGAGCAGTACTTC.

The chain employs TRBV5-1 and TRBJ1-1; 8 bases fit TRBD1. The CDR3 has 15 amino acids. Germline CDR1 reads SGHRS; CDR2 reads YFSETQ. V shed 1 base and J 1 base; nucleotides not matched to a gene: 3. This CDR3 reads CASSLTDRANTEAFF. In nucleotides, the CDR3 is TGCGCCAGCAGCTTGACGGACAGGGCGAACACTGAAGCTTTCTTT.

This clone came up once. The rearrangement uses TRBV29-1 and TRBJ2-1; the match to TRBD1 covers 7 bases. CDR1 is SQVTM and CDR2 is ANQGSEA in the germline V gene. V shed 7 bases and J 0 bases; nucleotides not matched to a gene: 6. CDR3 length: 14 amino acids. The CDR3 is CSARTGGSYNEQFF. The CDR3 nucleotides read TGCAGCGCCCGGACAGGCGGCTCCTACAATGAGCAGTTCTTC.

The chain combines TRBV6-6 with TRBJ2-7; TRBD2 might be the D (5 bases). Germline V gene data show CDR1 as MNHNY and CDR2 as SVGAGI (reference sequence). The CDR3 is 16 amino acids. Trimming cost V 1 base and J 0 bases, with 13 bases left between them. The CDR3 DNA follows: TGTGCCAGCAGTTACTTGTCGGGGTCTGCCTCCTACGAGCAGTACTTC. Translating it yields CASSYLSGSASYEQYF.

This rearrangement joins TRBV7-9 to TRBJ2-7; a weak D match, TRBD2 (5 bases). From germline, CDR1 is SEHNR and CDR2 FQNEAQ (reference sequence). This CDR3 has 13 residues. V was trimmed by 7 bases and J by 3 bases, leaving 13 bases between them. As DNA, the CDR3 is TGTGCCAGCACCCCCGGACTTTTCTACGAGCAGTACTTC. Translating gives CASTPGLFYEQYF.

The rearrangement links TRBV7-9 to TRBJ1-5; TRBD1 matches 10 bases. J was trimmed by 7 bases and V by 0 bases; bases with no gene match: 0. The CDR3 has 14 amino acids. Germline V gene data show CDR1 as SEHNR and CDR2 as FQNEAQ (reference sequence). CDR3 protein: CASSLAGQGQPQHF. The CDR3 nucleotides are TGTGCCAGCAGCTTAGCGGGACAGGGGCAGCCCCAGCATTTT.

The rearrangement links TRBV19 to TRBJ2-2; D unclear. Germline V lookup: CDR1 LNHDA, CDR2 SQIVND (reference sequence). V gave up 3 bases and J gave up 1 base, with 6 bases separating them. The length of the CDR3 is 14 residues. The CDR3 DNA reads TGTGCCAGTAGTATCACAAAGAACACCGGGGAGCTGTTTTTT. Its translation: CASSITKNTGELFF.

This clone has just a few counts. The rearrangement uses TRBV7-2 and TRBJ2-7; 7 positions match TRBD2. CDR1 SGHTA and CDR2 FQGNSA come from the germline V gene. The CDR3 contains 16 residues. V shed 3 bases and J 4 bases; nucleotides not matched to a gene: 12. The CDR3 reads CASSFGSGGGGYEQYF. CDR3 nucleotides: TGTGCCAGCAGCTTTGGGTCGGGGGGAGGCGGATACGAGCAGTACTTC.

The gene calls are TRBV7-2 and TRBJ2-3; D possibly corresponds to TRBD2 (6 bases). CDR1 and CDR2 (germline): SGHTA, FQGNSA. Trimming stripped 1 base from V and 2 bases from J, with 7 bases between. The CDR3 runs to 14 residues. Here the CDR3 reads CASSLGGVTDTQYF. The CDR3 DNA is TGTGCCAGCAGCTTAGGGGGGGTCACAGATACGCAGTATTTT.

This chain connects TRBV2 to TRBJ2-4, with a tentative D call TRBD1 (6 bases). The CDR3 covers 12 residues. Trimming removed 7 bases at V and 6 bases at J, with 10 bases between. Germline V CDR1 and CDR2: SNHLY, FYNNEI. CDR3: CASNEDRNIQYF. CDR3 DNA: TGTGCCAGCAACGAGGACAGAAACATTCAGTACTTC.

Concerning this clone: Other nucleotide sequences from this sample produce the same CDR3. The CDR3 coding sequence is TGTGCCAGTAGTACCACAGGGGTGTCTGGGGCCAACGTCCTGACTTTC. It translates to CASSTTGVSGANVLTF. The gene calls are TRBV19 and TRBJ2-6, with TRBD1 matching 7 bases. V was pared by 4 bases and J by 1 base, with 4 bases of the junction left unmatched. This CDR3 spans 16 amino acids. The V gene's germline CDR1 is LNHDA and CDR2 SQIVND (reference sequence).

The chain recombines TRBV5-1 with TRBJ2-5; 9 bases line up with TRBD2. The germline gives CDR1 SGHRS, CDR2 YFSETQ. After removal of 0 bases from V and 5 bases from J, the junction contained 8 bases not matched to a gene. The CDR3 spans 16 residues. CDR3 DNA sequence: TGCGCCAGCAGCTTGGCCGGTAGCGGGAGCTTCGAGACCCAGTACTTC. Its translation: CASSLAGSGSFETQYF.

The chain combines TRBV7-2 with TRBJ1-2; D not resolved. V was pared by 1 base and J by 6 bases, with 9 bases between. The germline gives CDR1 SGHTA, CDR2 FQGNSA. CDR3 size: 13 residues. CDR3 nucleotides: TGTGCCAGCAGCTTAGTGGGAGTCGATGGCTACACCTTC. Amino acid sequence: CASSLVGVDGYTF.

The J gene is TRBJ2-4, the V gene TRBV13; 10 positions match TRBD1. The CDR3 totals 16 residues. The V and J ends lost 1 base and 3 bases, in that order; junction bases with no gene match: 3. The germline V gene has CDR1 PRHDT and CDR2 FYEKMQ (reference sequence). CDR3 nucleotides: TGTGCCAGCAGCTTAGTACGGACAGGGGGCAAAAACATTCAGTACTTC. This sequence encodes CASSLVRTGGKNIQYF.

This sequence joins TRBV7-2 and TRBJ1-6; 11 nucleotides match TRBD1. This CDR3 comprises 16 residues. Germline V lookup: CDR1 SGHTA, CDR2 FQGNSA. Trimming at V came to 5 bases and at J to 6 bases, leaving 6 bases not matched to a gene. The CDR3 spells CASSPRDRGFNSPLHF. Here the CDR3 DNA reads TGTGCCAGCAGCCCTCGGGACAGGGGGTTTAATTCACCCCTCCACTTT.